This TCR beta chain comes out of a study of T-cell memory formation after mild COVID-19. This clonotype was seen a few times. Its matching antigen is unknown. TCRdb re-called the 5' RACE reads with MiXCR, one entry per CDR3 protein. The sample records a few hundred thousand distinct CDR3 sequences, 25% to 35% being singletons. Study observations and caveats: Later expanders leaned CD4+, whereas clones that contracted between day 15 and 85 were balanced CD4/CD8. Day 37-peaking second-wave clones had unconfirmed SARS-CoV-2 specificity.

V shed 0 bases, J shed 6 bases, and the junction held 1 base outside the gene matches. The CDR3 runs to 15 residues. CDR1 SGHDN and CDR2 FVKESK come from the germline V gene. Sequenced sample: PBMCs or a T cell subset sorted from them (not recorded which). V usage is TRBV14 and J usage is TRBJ2-1; TRBD2 matches 11 bases. The sequence came from an adult woman who had mild COVID-19 (a few samples of this study predate the infection). Cell type and time point are not known. CDR3 loop: CASSQELAGVNEQFF. CDR3 nucleotide sequence: TGTGCCAGCAGCCAAGAACTAGCGGGAGTCAATGAGCAGTTCTTC.